Shown below are 31 T cell receptor beta chains from a single sample sequenced in a study of cytomegalovirus exposure and HLA in healthy donors. PCR amplification relied on 60 Vbeta primers (plus 13 Jbeta primers). Assay: immunoSEQ multiplex PCR; the TCRdb copy retains only in-frame clones and omits some. The repertoire holds about 130,000 clones, with 80% as singletons. Sequencing input: PBMCs. The receptors derive from a middle-aged woman in good health and CMV-seronegative.

The gene calls are TRBV27 and TRBJ1-1; TRBD1 matches at 8 bases. The CDR3 is 13 amino acids. Germline loops: CDR1 MNHEY, CDR2 SMNVEV (reference sequence). V dropped 5 bases and J dropped 3; count of bases not matched to a gene: 2. The CDR3 region has the DNA TGTGCCAGCAGTCAGGACAGGGACACTGAAGCTTTCTTT. Translation gives CASSQDRDTEAFF.

On this clone: The conserved final phenylalanine or tryptophan is absent from the CDR3, which likely points to a read error. The chain joins TRBV5-6 to TRBJ2-2; 8 bases agree with TRBD2. The CDR3 totals 13 residues. The germline gives CDR1 SGHDT, CDR2 YYEEEE. V was pared by 3 bases and J by 8 bases, with 3 bases of the junction left unmatched. CDR3 protein: CASSSTSVGELFL. CDR3 coding DNA: TGTGCCAGCAGCTCGACTAGCGTGGGGGAGCTGTTTTTG.

The sample holds one count of this clone. The gene calls are TRBV27 and TRBJ1-5; D unclear. The ends were cut back, 3 bases at V and 0 bases at J, with 9 bases in the middle. The CDR3 length is 15 residues. Germline values: CDR1 MNHEY, CDR2 SMNVEV (reference sequence). In nucleotides, the CDR3 is TGTGCCAGCAGTTTGAGTGTTTATAGCAATCAGCCCCAGCATTTT. The encoded protein is CASSLSVYSNQPQHF.

The chain has TRBV27 and TRBJ1-2; TRBD1 is a possible D gene (6 bases). V was shortened by 6 bases and J by 5 bases, with 10 bases between the two germline ends. The CDR3 is 12 residues long. Germline V gene data show CDR1 as MNHEY and CDR2 as SMNVEV (reference sequence). This chain's CDR3 is CASRGAWYGYTF. The CDR3 coding sequence is TGTGCCAGCAGGGGGGCGTGGTATGGCTACACCTTC.

This clone showed up just once. V is TRBV11-2 and J is TRBJ1-2; possible D gene TRBD1, 5 bases. Germline CDR1 and CDR2: SGHAT and FQNNGV. This CDR3 comprises 13 residues. V lost 5 bases to trimming and J lost 4 bases, with 11 bases between them. DNA of the CDR3: TGTGCCAGCAGCCCAAGGGGAGGCTATGGCTACACCTTC. Its protein is CASSPRGGYGYTF.

The J gene is TRBJ2-2, the V gene TRBV9; no clear D gene. This CDR3 contains 15 residues. Germline-derived CDR1 and CDR2 are SGDLS and YYNGEE. With 3 bases removed from V and 4 bases from J, the gap between germline ends came to 13 bases. CDR3 bases: TGTGCCAGCAGCGGTTCACTGTCGGTCACCGGGGAGCTGTTTTTT. This sequence encodes CASSGSLSVTGELFF.

This chain joins TRBV7-2 and TRBJ2-7, with TRBD1 matching 10 bases. Germline CDR1 SGHTA, CDR2 FQGNSA. The V gene end was trimmed by 6 bases and the J gene end by 4 bases; junction bases not matched to a gene: 3. The CDR3 is 13 amino acids. The CDR3 is CASSPDRGYEQYF. CDR3 nucleotide sequence: TGTGCCAGCAGTCCGGACAGGGGGTACGAGCAGTACTTC.

This chain links TRBV6-5 with TRBJ1-1; D gene ambiguous. Trimming cost V 8 bases and J 4 bases, with 20 bases left between them. The CDR3 consists of 15 residues. Germline CDR1 and CDR2: MNHEY and SVGAGI. The chain's CDR3 is CASHGEGSTGTEAFF. The CDR3 coding sequence is TGTGCCAGCCACGGGGAGGGTTCCACGGGCACTGAAGCTTTCTTT.

This clone has only a few counts. The chain joins TRBV7-2 to TRBJ1-1; a weak D match, TRBD1 (5 bases). Looked up from germline, CDR1 is SGHTA and CDR2 is FQGNSA. V dropped 2 bases and J dropped 1 base, with 8 bases sitting between them. The CDR3 length is 14 residues. This CDR3 is CASSLQTANTEAFF. The CDR3 nucleotides are TGTGCCAGCAGCTTACAGACAGCGAACACTGAAGCTTTCTTT.

The chain links TRBV11-3 to TRBJ2-1, with TRBD2 matching over 7 bases. V gave up 5 bases and J gave up 0 bases; unmatched junction bases: 7. The CDR3 contains 16 residues. CDR1 is SGHNT, CDR2 YENEEA, per germline. CDR3 in amino acids: CASSVTSASSYNEQFF. The CDR3 DNA reads TGTGCCAGCAGCGTAACTAGCGCCAGCTCCTACAATGAGCAGTTCTTC.

The chain is built from TRBV9 and TRBJ2-1; D is possibly TRBD1 (5 bases). This CDR3 has 15 amino acids. V gave up 0 bases and J gave up 6 bases, with 13 bases separating them. The germline V gene has CDR1 SGDLS and CDR2 YYNGEE. The CDR3 reads CASSVDTTDGNEQFF. The CDR3 DNA reads as TGTGCCAGCAGCGTAGACACGACAGATGGCAATGAGCAGTTCTTC.

The rearrangement joins TRBV5-1 to TRBJ2-7; TRBD2 might be the D (5 bases). Germline CDR1 and CDR2: SGHRS and YFSETQ. V gave up 0 bases and J gave up 3 bases, with 7 bases separating them. The CDR3 loop spans 13 amino acids. In DNA, the CDR3 is TGCGCCAGCAGCTTGGACCGGGGCTACGAGCAGTACTTC. Translating gives CASSLDRGYEQYF. The whole variable domain, remainder taken from reference TRBV5-1 and TRBJ2-7, is KAGVTQTPRYLIKTRGQQVTLSCSPISGHRSVSWYQQTPGQGLQFLFEYFSETQRNKGNFPGRFSGRQFSNSRSEMNVSTLELGDSALYLCASSLDRGYEQYFGPGTRLTVT.

The CDR3 DNA sequence: TGTGCCAGCAGCCAAAGACTAGCCGTCAGTGAGCAGTTCTTC. Its translation is CASSQRLAVSEQFF. The rearrangement uses TRBV4-2 and TRBJ2-1; the match to TRBD2 covers 7 bases. Germline V gene sequence: CDR1 LGHNA, CDR2 YNFKEQ. The junction had 7 bases not matched to a gene; V was cut back by 2 bases and J by 9 bases. The CDR3 covers 14 residues.

Turning to this clone: Compared with germline, one end of the junction differs, possibly owing to a read error. The CDR3 DNA is TGTTCCAGCAGCTTAGATCTTAAAGGAAGAGGATATAATTCACCCCTCCACTTT. Encoded protein: CSSSLDLKGRGYNSPLHF. The chain joins TRBV7-9 to TRBJ1-6; D is unclear. CDR3 length: 18 amino acids. Germline assignment: CDR1 SEHNR and CDR2 FQNEAQ (reference sequence).

The chain is built from TRBV18 and TRBJ2-7; 7 bases are shared with TRBD2. J gave up 2 bases and V 2 bases, and 6 bases lay outside the gene matches. The CDR3 runs 15 residues. Germline values: CDR1 KGHSH, CDR2 LQKENI. CDR3 in amino acids: CASSPTGLTPYEQYF. CDR3 nucleotide sequence: TGTGCCAGCTCACCAACGGGACTAACCCCCTACGAGCAGTACTTC.

V gene TRBV5-1 combines with J gene TRBJ1-6; D gene ambiguous. Germline CDR1 is SGHRS and CDR2 is YFSETQ. V was pared by 0 bases and J by 7 bases, with 11 bases between. The CDR3 contains 15 residues. In DNA form, the CDR3 reads TGCGCCAGCAGCTTGGGACAAGTACGAAATTCACCCCTCCACTTT. Amino acids: CASSLGQVRNSPLHF.

The CDR3 DNA sequence: TGTGCCAGTAGTATTATTTATGGGACAGCGGTTTCAGGGGCCAACGTCCTGACTTTC. It translates to CASSIIYGTAVSGANVLTF. The rearrangement joins TRBV19 to TRBJ2-6; 7 nucleotides agree with TRBD1. V was pared by 3 bases and J by 4 bases, with 15 bases of the junction left unmatched. Germline V gene sequence: CDR1 LNHDA, CDR2 SQIVND (reference sequence). The CDR3 covers 19 residues. Complete variable domain (other parts from reference TRBV19 and TRBJ2-6): DGGITQSPKYLFRKEGQNVTLSCEQNLNHDAMYWYRQDPGQGLRLIYYSQIVNDFQKGDIAEGYSVSREKKESFPLTVTSAQKNPTAFYLCASSIIYGTAVSGANVLTFGAGSRLTVL.

The rearrangement uses TRBV28 and TRBJ1-1, with D perhaps TRBD1 (5 bases). V was clipped by 6 bases and J by 0 bases, with 11 bases between them. From germline, CDR1 is MDHEN and CDR2 SYDVKM. There are 14 residues in the CDR3. The CDR3 reads CASRTVQVNTEAFF. For the CDR3, the DNA is TGTGCCAGCAGGACAGTTCAGGTGAACACTGAAGCTTTCTTT.

The chain joins TRBV27 to TRBJ1-2; maybe TRBD1 (6 bases). The length of the CDR3 is 16 residues. The germline V and J ends were trimmed by 4 bases and 4 bases, with 19 bases remaining between them. Looked up from germline, CDR1 is MNHEY and CDR2 is SMNVEV (reference sequence). The CDR3, as DNA: TGTGCCAGCAGTTCCGGGACACCCGGGGGGCTCTATGGCTACACCTTC. Encoded protein: CASSSGTPGGLYGYTF.

V is TRBV4-3 and J is TRBJ2-3; TRBD2 matches 9 bases. Germline loops: CDR1 LGHNA, CDR2 YSLEER. This CDR3 comprises 17 residues. With V trimmed by 2 bases and J by 5 bases, 11 bases remained unmatched. CDR3 amino acids: CASSQLKAGGPRDTQYF. CDR3 bases: TGCGCCAGCAGCCAACTGAAGGCGGGGGGGCCTAGAGATACGCAGTATTTT.

V is TRBV4-3 and J is TRBJ2-2; 7 bases fit TRBD2. The CDR3 loop spans 16 amino acids. V gave up 2 bases and J gave up 8 bases; unmatched junction bases: 11. From germline, CDR1 is LGHNA and CDR2 YSLEER. The CDR3 DNA is TGCGCCAGCAGCCAACACGCTCAGGGAGCGGGAGGGGAGCTGTTTTTT. Translated: CASSQHAQGAGGELFF.

The V call is TRBV5-1, the J call TRBJ2-3, with D possibly TRBD1 on 7 matching bases. In germline, CDR1 is SGHRS, CDR2 YFSETQ. The CDR3 totals 17 residues. Between the trimmed V and J ends, which lost 2 bases and 2 bases, there was a span of 18 bases. The CDR3 region has the DNA TGCGCCAGCAGCTTCCCGCTCGCGGAGGGGGCCACAGATACGCAGTATTTT. Protein sequence: CASSFPLAEGATDTQYF.

This clone was seen more than once but under ten times. The chain uses TRBV7-9 and TRBJ2-1; 8 bases match TRBD1. The CDR3 is made up of 16 amino acids. Germline lookup yields CDR1 SEHNR and CDR2 FQNEAQ (reference sequence). Trimming at V came to 2 bases and at J to 4 bases, leaving 7 bases not matched to a gene. This chain's CDR3 is CASSLTRDRSYNEQFF. The DNA of the CDR3 is TGTGCCAGCAGCTTAACCCGGGACAGGTCTTACAATGAGCAGTTCTTC.

The CDR3 DNA sequence: TGCGCCAGCAGCGCCTCGACAGGGGCGTCCTACGAGCAGTACTTC. Its protein product is CASSASTGASYEQYF. The gene calls are TRBV5-1 and TRBJ2-7; 8 nucleotides line up with TRBD1. Germline V gives CDR1 SGHRS, CDR2 YFSETQ. This CDR3 has 15 amino acids. V lost 4 bases and J lost 1; bases outside the gene matches: 7.

This clone appeared a few times. The same CDR3 is also encoded by other DNA sequences in this sample. This sequence joins TRBV11-2 and TRBJ1-5; no clear D gene. CDR3 length: 13 residues. Germline CDR1 and CDR2: SGHAT and FQNNGV. V lost 2 bases to trimming and J lost 6 bases, with 8 bases between them. CDR3 loop: CASSLQVGQPQHF. For the CDR3, the DNA is TGTGCCAGCAGCTTACAGGTCGGTCAGCCCCAGCATTTT.

The chain has TRBV27 and TRBJ1-1; D is possibly TRBD1 (5 bases). Trimming removed 2 bases from V and 0 bases from J, with 10 bases in between. The CDR3 length is 15 residues. Germline V CDR1 and CDR2: MNHEY, SMNVEV (reference sequence). This CDR3 reads CASSLRRGMNTEAFF. CDR3 nucleotide sequence: TGTGCCAGCAGTTTACGTAGGGGCATGAACACTGAAGCTTTCTTT.

In its sample, this clone was seen a few times. This chain uses TRBV6-1 with TRBJ2-1, with 7 bases that match TRBD1. The CDR3 contains 12 residues. After removal of 6 bases from V and 9 bases from J, the junction contained 5 bases not matched to a gene. CDR1 and CDR2 from the germline V gene are MNHNS and SASEGT. The CDR3 DNA sequence: TGTGCCAGCAGAGACAGGGTGGGTGAGCAGTTCTTC. Its protein is CASRDRVGEQFF.

V is TRBV4-1 and J is TRBJ1-2; D remains unclear. Germline V gene lookup returns CDR1 MGHRA and CDR2 YSYEKL. Trimming took 4 bases from V and 2 from J, leaving 17 bases between them. The CDR3 has 16 residues. The CDR3 DNA follows: TGCGCCAGCAGCCGAATATCCCAGTTTGGCAACTATGGCTACACCTTC. Translating gives CASSRISQFGNYGYTF.

The CDR3 DNA follows: TGCGCCAGCAGCTTGGACTCCTCCGCCGAAGCTTTCTTT. Its translation is CASSLDSSAEAFF. This chain joins TRBV5-1 and TRBJ1-1, with no clear D. The CDR3 is 13 amino acids. The germline V gene has CDR1 SGHRS and CDR2 YFSETQ. Trimming pared 0 bases from V and 8 bases from J, leaving 11 bases between.

This clone was detected once. The chain combines TRBV29-1 with TRBJ2-4; a weak D match, TRBD1 (6 bases). Germline V gene data show CDR1 as SQVTM and CDR2 as ANQGSEA. Trimming cost V 0 bases and J 6 bases, with 15 bases left between them. The CDR3 sequence is 15 residues long. The CDR3 here is CSVEDIGRGGNIQYF. DNA of the CDR3: TGCAGCGTTGAAGATATCGGCAGGGGTGGAAACATTCAGTACTTC.

As concerns this clone: An end of the junction does not agree with germline; a read error may underlie this. The CDR3 DNA follows: TGTTCCAGCAGCTTAGGGATACAGGGGGCCCATGGCTACACCTTC. Amino acid sequence: CSSSLGIQGAHGYTF. The chain employs TRBV7-9 and TRBJ1-2, with 9 bases that match TRBD1. The CDR3 is 15 residues long. The germline V gene encodes CDR1 SEHNR and CDR2 FQNEAQ (reference sequence). Complete variable domain (other parts from reference TRBV7-9 and TRBJ1-2): DTGVSQNPRHKITKRGQNVTFRCDPISEHNRLYWYRQTLGQGPEFLTYFQNEAQLEKSRLLSDRFSAERPKGSFSTLEIQRTEQGDSAMYLCSSSLGIQGAHGYTFGSGTRLTVV.